Listed here is a single T cell receptor beta chain. Its antigen is not identified. The entry originates in a study of cytomegalovirus exposure and HLA in healthy donors. V lost 1 base and J 0 bases, leaving 10 bases between the germline ends. This CDR3 contains 16 residues. Germline CDR1 and CDR2: MGHRA and YSYEKL. At collection, donors were nominally healthy, but unrecorded immune exposures were probable. Use of 60 Vbeta and 13 Jbeta primers characterized the PCR. Measured with immunoSEQ multiplex PCR; TCRdb has only the in-frame clones, and not every one. The sample has around 88,000 clones, 77% seen once. Regarding the study as a whole: In a later analysis, TCR beta V- and J-gene trimming showed a link to a missense DCLRE1C variant. A later analysis revealed that TCR association rates differed between HLA loci, peaking at DRB1 and bottoming out at HLA-C. Rare TCR sequences predominated, though certain public TCRs were found in many donors.

The sample was PBMCs. The receptor's source is a man aged 45-65 years in good health and CMV-seropositive. This chain links TRBV4-1 with TRBJ2-4; D call uncertain. The CDR3 spells CASSQVSAVAKNIQYF. DNA for the CDR3: TGCGCCAGCAGCCAAGTATCGGCGGTAGCCAAAAACATTCAGTACTTC.